The present TCR beta chain was sequenced within a study of type 1 regulatory T cells. Whole-study context: T-allo10 is an in vitro-generated, Tr1-enriched CD4 T cell product specific for alloantigen.

Notes on this clonotype: Its antigen remains unidentified.

The CDR3 is made up of 14 amino acids. Germline V lookup: CDR1 DFQATT, CDR2 SNEGSKA (reference sequence). Deletions cut 2 bases from V and 4 bases from J, with 12 bases between. TCRdb reprocessed the reads with MiXCR, giving one entry per CDR3 protein. The table has around 23,000 distinct CDR3 sequences, 40% to 55% seen once; the top ten hold 4.8%. Sequenced: cultured T cells, either the whole culture or a sorted T cell fraction (not recorded which). The TCR originated in a human donor in good health. The genes are TRBV20-1 and TRBJ1-5; a possible D gene is TRBD1 (5 bases). The CDR3 DNA reads as TGCAGTGCTAGACTAGACAGTCGGAATCAGCCCCAGCATTTT. Translating it yields CSARLDSRNQPQHF.